This T cell receptor beta chain was recovered during a study of early T cells in non-severe SARS-CoV-2 infection. Study in general: RNA in bulk from unsorted whole blood was sequenced, and chains were unpaired.

Study results and caveats: Missing private and CD4 specificities, VDJdb matching favored anti-spike CD8 responses.

The CDR3 spans 14 residues. CDR1 and CDR2 from the germline V gene are SSHAT and FNYEAQ (reference sequence). V lost 5 bases to trimming and J lost 5 bases, with 15 bases between them. Of note for this clonotype: Its antigen is unknown.

Individual cDNA molecules received unique molecular identifiers. MiXCR was run by TCRdb on the 5' RACE reads, yielding one entry per CDR3 protein. The data hold around 70,000 distinct CDR3 sequences, with 9% to 10% observed a single time. This TCR came from an adult who was a healthcare worker with PCR-confirmed SARS-CoV-2 infection or an uninfected control (not recorded which). The rearrangement links TRBV7-7 to TRBJ2-5; D possibly uses TRBD1 or TRBD2 (6 bases each). The specimen comprised whole blood, sampled at baseline. CDR3 region: CASSTIRGPETQYF. CDR3 DNA: TGTGCCAGCAGCACTATCCGGGGGCCGGAGACCCAGTACTTC. Combining the CDR3 with reference TRBV7-7 and TRBJ2-5 gives the whole variable domain GAGVSQSPRYKVTKRGQDVTLRCDPISSHATLYWYQQALGQGPEFLTYFNYEAQPDKSGLPSDRFSAERPEGSISTLTIQRTEQRDSAMYRCASSTIRGPETQYFGPGTRLLVL.